Each of the 30 T cell receptor beta chains below was sequenced from the same sample in a study of identical twins. TCRdb reprocessed the 5' RACE reads with MiXCR, giving one entry per CDR3 protein. Of approximately 1.8 million distinct CDR3 sequences listed, less than 35% are singletons. Sequenced: cord blood. The receptors originated from a newborn girl in good health.

V usage is TRBV6-1 and J usage is TRBJ2-1; 11 nucleotides align to TRBD2. V trimming: 6 bases; J trimming: 0 bases; junction bases outside the gene matches: 7. This CDR3 spans 17 amino acids. Per germline, CDR1 MNHNS and CDR2 SASEGT. The CDR3 loop reads CASRVAGGPISYNEQFF. In DNA form, the CDR3 reads TGTGCCAGCAGAGTAGCGGGGGGGCCTATCTCCTACAATGAGCAGTTCTTC.

The chain uses TRBV3-1 and TRBJ2-7, with 8 bases fitting TRBD2. From germline, CDR1 is LGHDT and CDR2 YNNKEL (reference sequence). With 6 bases clipped from V and 2 bases from J, the junction kept 21 bases outside the gene matches. The CDR3 runs 19 residues. For the CDR3, the DNA is TGTGCCAGCAGTCACAATAGCGGGATCCTAATTCTCTCCACCTACGAGCAGTACTTC. This gives the protein CASSHNSGILILSTYEQYF.

CDR3: CASSPQDLGTRELPQHF. Here the CDR3 DNA reads TGTGCCAGCTCACCGCAAGATTTAGGGACCCGAGAATTGCCCCAGCATTTT. The chain employs TRBV18 and TRBJ1-5; a possible D gene is TRBD1 (5 bases). V shed 3 bases and J shed 9 bases, with 24 bases lying between them. This CDR3 is built from 17 residues. CDR1 and CDR2 from the germline V gene are KGHSH and LQKENI.

The CDR3: CASSQYWSSYEQYF. For the CDR3, the DNA is TGTGCCAGCAGCCAATACTGGAGCTCCTACGAGCAGTACTTC. The chain couples TRBV4-2 to TRBJ2-7, with D unclear. The germline V gene encodes CDR1 LGHNA and CDR2 YNFKEQ. Trimming removed 2 bases from V and 0 bases from J, with 8 bases in between. The CDR3 totals 14 residues.

The chain employs TRBV4-1 and TRBJ2-7; D not certain. Judging by the DNA end, TRBJ2-5 fits better; the J call may be wrong. Germline lookup yields CDR1 MGHRA and CDR2 YSYEKL. This CDR3 has 13 amino acids. The CDR3 loop reads CASSQVRSETQYF. CDR3 nucleotides: TGCGCCAGCAGCCAAGTCAGGTCAGAGACCCAGTACTTC.

The V gene is TRBV9, the J gene TRBJ2-3, with D tentatively TRBD2 (6 bases). This CDR3 region has 15 residues. The V gene's germline CDR1 is SGDLS and CDR2 YYNGEE. V was pared by 4 bases and J by 4 bases, with 16 bases between. CDR3 nucleotide sequence: TGTGCCAGCAGCCCAGGGACTCCCGCCCCAGATACGCAGTATTTT. It translates to CASSPGTPAPDTQYF.

The rearrangement joins TRBV28 to TRBJ1-2, with D possibly matching TRBD1 (5 bases). This CDR3 spans 13 amino acids. V was clipped by 3 bases and J by 8 bases, with 13 bases between them. Germline assignment: CDR1 MDHEN and CDR2 SYDVKM. CDR3 DNA sequence: TGTGCCAGCAGTTTTCTGGCAGGGAAGGGCTACACCTTC. Translation: CASSFLAGKGYTF.

V gene TRBV12-3 or TRBV12-4 combines with J gene TRBJ1-2; no clear D gene. Trimming took off 3 bases at V and 8 bases at J, with 13 bases between the two ends. This CDR3 is built from 13 residues. CDR3 region: CASSFGGVRGYTF. CDR3 DNA: TGTGCCAGCAGTTTTGGTGGGGTGAGGGGCTACACCTTC.

The CDR3 sequence is CASSQQGHLQETQYF. DNA of the CDR3: TGTGCCAGCAGCCAGCAAGGACACCTCCAAGAGACCCAGTACTTC. This chain joins TRBV3-1 and TRBJ2-5; D may be TRBD1 (5 bases). V lost 3 bases and J 1 base, leaving 12 bases between the germline ends. This CDR3 has 15 amino acids. Germline V gene lookup returns CDR1 LGHDT and CDR2 YNNKEL (reference sequence).

The gene calls are TRBV7-9 and TRBJ2-4; a possible D gene is TRBD2 (5 bases). Deletions cut 5 bases from V and 6 bases from J, with 14 bases between. Per germline, CDR1 SEHNR and CDR2 FQNEAQ (reference sequence). There are 14 residues in the CDR3. The CDR3 reads CASSALKSGNIQYF. CDR3 DNA: TGTGCCAGCAGCGCCCTTAAGAGCGGAAACATTCAGTACTTC.

The sample holds a few counts of this clonotype. The J gene is TRBJ2-7, the V gene TRBV20-1; D remains unclear. This CDR3 contains 11 residues. Germline CDR1 and CDR2: DFQATT and SNEGSKA (reference sequence). Trimming left V 4 bases short and J 4 bases short, with 8 bases between. The CDR3 DNA follows: TGCAGTGCTATTTCGGTTTACGAGCAGTACTTC. The encoded protein is CSAISVYEQYF.

This clonotype has only a few counts. Germline is not matched at one junction end, which may reflect a read error. The chain recombines TRBV4-2 with TRBJ1-3; 8 bases fit TRBD1. The CDR3 consists of 15 residues. Germline V lookup: CDR1 LGHNA, CDR2 YNFKEQ. Written as DNA, the CDR3 is TGTGCCAGCAGCAAAGAGGGACAGGCTGGAAACACCATATATTTT. This sequence encodes CASSKEGQAGNTIYF.

In its sample, this clonotype was seen many times. The J gene is TRBJ2-1, the V gene TRBV6-5; 14 positions agree with TRBD2. The CDR3 length is 16 residues. Germline-derived CDR1 and CDR2 are MNHEY and SVGAGI. V trimming: 2 bases; J trimming: 8 bases; junction bases outside the gene matches: 5. The CDR3 here is CASSYDGLAGGDEQFF. CDR3 bases: TGTGCCAGCAGTTACGACGGACTAGCGGGAGGTGATGAGCAGTTCTTC.

This clonotype was detected a few times. The genes are TRBV5-1 and TRBJ2-3; D gene ambiguous. Germline values: CDR1 SGHRS, CDR2 YFSETQ. There are 18 residues in the CDR3. V was trimmed by 0 bases and J by 0 bases, leaving 17 bases between them. CDR3 residues: CASSLGRKTVISTDTQYF. Here the CDR3 DNA reads TGCGCCAGCAGCTTGGGACGTAAGACCGTAATAAGCACAGATACGCAGTATTTT.

Only a few counts were recorded for this clonotype. V usage is TRBV20-1 and J usage is TRBJ2-7; tentatively, D is TRBD1 (5 bases). Per the germline V gene, CDR1 is DFQATT and CDR2 is SNEGSKA (reference sequence). CDR3 size: 15 residues. Trimming removed 2 bases from V and 0 bases from J, with 14 bases in between. CDR3 in DNA: TGCAGTGCTAGAAATGGGGCAGGCGACTCCTACGAGCAGTACTTC. Translating gives CSARNGAGDSYEQYF.

This clonotype was detected only a few times. The rearrangement joins TRBV20-1 to TRBJ1-4; D perhaps matches TRBD1 (5 bases). The germline CDR1 and CDR2 sequences are DFQATT and SNEGSKA (reference sequence). This CDR3 is 15 amino acids long. Trimming cost V 2 bases and J 7 bases, with 17 bases left between them. CDR3 sequence: CSARLGAGKGEKLFF. CDR3 sequence (DNA): TGCAGTGCTAGATTAGGGGCAGGGAAGGGTGAAAAACTGTTTTTT.

This chain joins TRBV12-3 or TRBV12-4 and TRBJ1-2; TRBD1 might be the D (5 bases). The germline V and J ends were trimmed by 7 bases and 4 bases, with 16 bases remaining between them. CDR3 length equals 14 residues. The CDR3 is CASNLAGGSYGYTF. CDR3 DNA sequence: TGTGCCAGCAATTTGGCTGGGGGATCCTATGGCTACACCTTC.

V and J are TRBV20-1 and TRBJ2-3; D remains unclear. Germline CDR1 DFQATT, CDR2 SNEGSKA (reference sequence). The CDR3 has 13 residues. The V end was cut by 1 base, the J end by 2 bases, with 7 bases between. CDR3 loop: CSARGAYTDTQYF. CDR3 bases: TGCAGTGCTAGAGGAGCCTACACAGATACGCAGTATTTT.

Comment on this clonotype: An end of the junction does not agree with germline; a read error may underlie this. J is TRBJ2-1 and V is TRBV28; D is possibly TRBD2 (6 bases). The CDR3 consists of 14 residues. Germline lookup yields CDR1 MDHEN and CDR2 SYDVKM. CDR3: CASSRAGSCNEQFF. CDR3 DNA sequence: TGTGCCAGCAGTCGAGCGGGCTCCTGCAATGAGCAGTTCTTC.

This clonotype was counted a few times. This chain joins TRBV12-5 and TRBJ1-2; 9 bases match TRBD1. This CDR3 region has 13 residues. Germline CDR1 LGHNT, CDR2 FRNRAP. The trim removed 6 bases at V and 7 bases at J, leaving 6 bases unmatched. DNA for the CDR3: TGTGCTAGTGGGTACAGGGGGCGGTGTGGCTACACCTTC. Protein sequence: CASGYRGRCGYTF.

This chain uses TRBV5-1 with TRBJ2-3; tentatively, D is TRBD2 (6 bases). In germline, CDR1 is SGHRS, CDR2 YFSETQ. Trimming removed 4 bases at V and 2 bases at J, with 11 bases between. The CDR3 has 14 residues. In DNA form, the CDR3 reads TGCGCCAGCAGCCCGACTAGTACCACAGATACGCAGTATTTT. As protein: CASSPTSTTDTQYF.

This clonotype occurred a few times. The chain uses TRBV7-8 and TRBJ2-1, with D possibly being TRBD1 or TRBD2 (6 bases each). Trimming took off 2 bases at V and 9 bases at J, with 17 bases between the two ends. The germline gives CDR1 SGHVS, CDR2 FQNEAQ. The CDR3 covers 15 residues. The CDR3: CASSLNFTSRGEQFF. As DNA, the CDR3 is TGTGCCAGCAGCTTAAACTTCACTAGCAGGGGTGAGCAGTTCTTC.

This rearrangement joins TRBV12-5 to TRBJ2-1; 10 bases are a match to TRBD2. The germline V gene has CDR1 LGHNT and CDR2 FRNRAP. V gave up 0 bases and J gave up 0 bases; unmatched junction bases: 2. The CDR3 length is 17 residues. CDR3 sequence reads: CASGLVLAGSSYNEQFF. The CDR3 DNA reads TGTGCTAGTGGTTTGGTACTAGCGGGGAGCTCCTACAATGAGCAGTTCTTC.

The chain is built from TRBV5-1 and TRBJ1-5; 7 nucleotides match TRBD1. The J segment lost 3 bases and the V segment lost 0 bases, leaving 6 bases of the junction unmatched. The CDR3 spans 16 residues. Germline CDR1 SGHRS, CDR2 YFSETQ. The CDR3 sequence: CASSLGPGTDNQPQHF. The CDR3 region has the DNA TGCGCCAGCAGCTTGGGGCCCGGGACAGACAATCAGCCCCAGCATTTT.

The gene calls are TRBV15 and TRBJ2-5, with D perhaps given as TRBD1 or TRBD2 (5 bases each). From germline, CDR1 is LNHNV and CDR2 YYDKDF (reference sequence). CDR3 length: 15 residues. V lost 0 bases and J lost 11, with 19 bases in between. The CDR3 region has the DNA TGTGCCACCAGCAGAGAAGGGAGACAGTTATGGGAGCAGTACTTC. Amino acids: CATSREGRQLWEQYF. The entire variable domain, with the rest obtained from reference TRBV15 and TRBJ2-5, is as follows: DAMVIQNPRYQVTQFGKPVTLSCSQTLNHNVMYWYQQKSSQAPKLLFHYYDKDFNNEADTPDNFQSRRPNTSFCFLDIRSPGLGDTAMYLCATSREGRQLWEQYFGPGTRLLVL.

A note on this clonotype: The missing conserved phenylalanine or tryptophan at the end of this CDR3 makes a read error likely. This chain joins TRBV12-3 or TRBV12-4 and TRBJ2-3, with D unresolved. V was trimmed by 3 bases and J by 7 bases, leaving 8 bases between them. The CDR3 contains 12 residues. In nucleotides, the CDR3 is TGTGCCAGCAGTTTGAACGGTAATACGCAGTATGTT. The encoded protein is CASSLNGNTQYV.

This rearrangement joins TRBV20-1 to TRBJ1-2; D remains ambiguous. Germline CDR1 reads DFQATT; CDR2 reads SNEGSKA (reference sequence). V dropped 0 bases and J dropped 3 bases, with 8 bases sitting between them. CDR3 size: 13 residues. The CDR3 DNA is TGCAGTGCTAGAGAATTGGGCGACTATGGCTACACCTTC. Its protein product is CSARELGDYGYTF.

In its sample, this clonotype was seen a few times. V usage is TRBV7-9 and J usage is TRBJ1-4; possible D gene TRBD1, 5 bases. Germline V CDR1 and CDR2: SEHNR, FQNEAQ (reference sequence). V was clipped by 5 bases and J by 4 bases, with 14 bases between them. CDR3 length: 15 amino acids. In DNA form, the CDR3 reads TGTGCCAGCAGCAAGAGGGTCCAGGGTAATGAAAAACTGTTTTTT. It translates to CASSKRVQGNEKLFF.

The chain recombines TRBV21-1 with TRBJ2-3; the DNA was not compared with TRBD2, the D call given in the table. TRBV21-1 is noted as a pseudogene. This CDR3 spans 18 amino acids. The CDR3 sequence is CASSKFGGSGRAKDTQYF. The CDR3 nucleotides read TGTGCCAGCAGCAAATTCGGGGGTAGCGGGAGGGCTAAAGATACGCAGTATTTT.

This clonotype was recorded a few times. The rearrangement joins TRBV18 to TRBJ2-3; 14 bases are shared with TRBD2. V lost 4 bases to trimming and J lost 5 bases; unmatched junction nucleotides: 5. Germline loops: CDR1 KGHSH, CDR2 LQKENI. This CDR3 has 16 residues. CDR3 DNA sequence: TGTGCCAGCTCACTGACTAGCGGGGGGGCCCAAGATACGCAGTATTTT. It encodes CASSLTSGGAQDTQYF. The whole variable domain, filled in from reference TRBV18 and TRBJ2-3, reads NAGVMQNPRHLVRRRGQEARLRCSPMKGHSHVYWYRQLPEEGLKFMVYLQKENIIDESGMPKERFSAEFPKEGPSILRIQQVVRGDSAAYFCASSLTSGGAQDTQYFGPGTRLTVL.